Listed here are 25 T cell receptor beta chains from one sample, sequenced in a study of T cells after yellow fever vaccination. MiXCR, run by TCRdb on the 5' RACE reads, gives a single entry per CDR3 protein. The repertoire holds approximately 510,000 distinct CDR3 sequences, 20% to 25% seen once, with around 17% in the top ten. The source material was PBMCs, sampled roughly 23 days after the first yellow fever vaccination. Receptor source: a man younger than 35 who received the YFV17D yellow fever vaccine.

CDR3: CASSQDLAGRQETQYF. Here the CDR3 DNA reads TGCGCCAGCAGCCAAGATCTGGCAGGGAGGCAAGAGACCCAGTACTTC. This chain connects TRBV4-3 to TRBJ2-5; D may be TRBD2 (6 bases). This CDR3 is built from 16 residues. Germline V gene lookup returns CDR1 LGHNA and CDR2 YSLEER. V was shortened by 0 bases and J by 2 bases, with 13 bases between the two germline ends.

The rearrangement links TRBV4-3 to TRBJ2-1; D assignment may be TRBD1 or TRBD2 (5 bases each). Germline-derived CDR1 and CDR2 are LGHNA and YSLEER. This CDR3 region has 17 residues. V was pared by 0 bases and J by 2 bases, with 14 bases between. CDR3 bases: TGCGCCAGCAGCCAAGACTCTTCCGGGACCCCCTACAATGAGCAGTTCTTC. This translates into CASSQDSSGTPYNEQFF.

The rearrangement links TRBV23-1 to TRBJ2-3, with TRBD2 identical over 10 bases. TRBV23-1 falls under the ORF class, with uncertain function. CDR3 size: 16 residues. V trimming: 0 bases; J trimming: 5 bases; junction bases outside the gene matches: 5. The CDR3 sequence is CASSQSASGGGDTQYF. In DNA form, the CDR3 reads TGCGCCAGCAGTCAATCCGCTAGCGGGGGTGGAGATACGCAGTATTTT.

This sequence joins TRBV7-6 and TRBJ2-1; 10 nucleotides line up with TRBD2. Germline-derived CDR1 and CDR2 are SGHVS and FNYEAQ. The V and J ends lost 0 bases and 4 bases, in that order; junction bases with no gene match: 6. The CDR3 has 17 residues. CDR3 protein: CASSLAQGSGGYNEQFF. The CDR3 DNA reads TGTGCCAGCAGCTTAGCGCAAGGTAGCGGGGGGTACAATGAGCAGTTCTTC.

This clonotype came up many times. The J gene is TRBJ1-2, the V gene TRBV5-6; unclear D gene. Germline V lookup: CDR1 SGHDT, CDR2 YYEEEE. With 1 base removed from V and 5 bases from J, the gap between germline ends came to 6 bases. This CDR3 region has 12 residues. The CDR3 DNA follows: TGTGCCAGCAGCTTGAGATCGTATGGCTACACCTTC. Its protein product is CASSLRSYGYTF.

The genes are TRBV5-1 and TRBJ2-7; TRBD2 might be the D (6 bases). Trimming left V 4 bases short and J 0 bases short, with 14 bases between. Germline CDR1 and CDR2: SGHRS and YFSETQ. The CDR3 sequence is 15 residues long. DNA for the CDR3: TGCGCCAGCAGCGGACCGGGACTGGACTCCTACGAGCAGTACGTC. It encodes CASSGPGLDSYEQYV.

The chain links TRBV6-4 to TRBJ2-1; a possible D gene is TRBD2 (6 bases). The germline V gene encodes CDR1 MRHNA and CDR2 SNTAGT. Trimming removed 5 bases from V and 10 bases from J, with 9 bases in between. The CDR3 is 11 amino acids. The CDR3 nucleotides read TGTGCCAGCAGTAAACGGGGGGAGCAGTTCTTC. Its protein is CASSKRGEQFF.

The CDR3 is CASRRVGYYEQFF. For the CDR3, the DNA is TGCGCCAGCAGGAGGGTGGGGTATTATGAGCAGTTCTTC. V and J are TRBV4-1 and TRBJ2-1, with TRBD2 as a possible D gene (5 bases). Germline V gene lookup returns CDR1 MGHRA and CDR2 YSYEKL. The CDR3 sequence is 13 residues long. The germline V and J ends were trimmed by 6 bases and 8 bases, with 14 bases remaining between them.

This clonotype was counted between two and nine times. The chain links TRBV15 to TRBJ2-3, with D perhaps matching TRBD2 (5 bases). There are 14 residues in the CDR3. Germline V gene sequence: CDR1 LNHNV, CDR2 YYDKDF (reference sequence). V was trimmed by 2 bases and J by 6 bases, leaving 12 bases between them. Written as DNA, the CDR3 is TGTGCCACCAGCAGATCTAGCCTTGGGGATACGCAGTATTTT. This encodes CATSRSSLGDTQYF.

This clonotype was observed at least ten times. The rearrangement joins TRBV7-2 to TRBJ2-1, with no clear D. CDR1 is SGHTA and CDR2 is FQGNSA in the germline V gene. V was clipped by 5 bases and J by 5 bases, with 13 bases between them. The CDR3 is 14 residues long. Here the CDR3 DNA reads TGTGCCAGCAGCCGTCTGGTCAGGAACAATGAGCAGTTCTTC. It encodes CASSRLVRNNEQFF.

The genes are TRBV3-1 and TRBJ1-6; 7 bases agree with TRBD1. V shed 1 base and J 7 bases; nucleotides not matched to a gene: 7. This CDR3 region has 16 residues. Germline V CDR1 and CDR2: LGHDT, YNNKEL (reference sequence). The CDR3 DNA sequence: TGTGCCAGCAGCCAAGTGGGGACAGCCCGGAATTCACCCCTCCACTTT. It codes for CASSQVGTARNSPLHF.

This clonotype has only a few counts. This chain joins TRBV19 and TRBJ1-2; perhaps TRBD1 as D (5 bases). This CDR3 is 15 amino acids long. Germline V gene sequence: CDR1 LNHDA, CDR2 SQIVND (reference sequence). The V end was cut by 7 bases, the J end by 6 bases, with 21 bases between. The CDR3 DNA reads as TGTGCCAGTATTGACCTAATTGGACACCCGGATGGCTACACCTTC. Translated, it gives CASIDLIGHPDGYTF.

This chain links TRBV6-5 with TRBJ2-5; D is possibly TRBD2 (7 bases). V was cut by 1 base and J by 5 bases, with 14 bases left in between. Germline loops: CDR1 MNHEY, CDR2 SVGAGI. CDR3 length equals 15 residues. The CDR3 loop reads CASSYLGGAKETQYF. The CDR3 DNA sequence: TGTGCCAGCAGTTACTTAGGGGGGGCAAAGGAGACCCAGTACTTC.

The table lists this clonotype with many counts. This rearrangement joins TRBV5-1 to TRBJ1-1; D perhaps matches TRBD1 (6 bases). V lost 7 bases and J lost 1, with 14 bases in between. The CDR3 is made up of 14 amino acids. Germline CDR1 SGHRS, CDR2 YFSETQ. The CDR3 loop reads CASGPDRTNTEAFF. In nucleotides, the CDR3 is TGCGCCAGCGGACCTGACAGGACGAACACTGAAGCTTTCTTT.

This clonotype was recorded a few times. The J gene is TRBJ1-2, the V gene TRBV7-2, with D tentatively TRBD1 (5 bases). Germline CDR1 is SGHTA and CDR2 is FQGNSA. The CDR3 sequence is 17 residues long. The V and J ends lost 1 base and 1 base respectively, with 16 bases between them. CDR3 amino acids: CASSLVGVGGGNYGYTF. The CDR3 nucleotides are TGTGCCAGCAGCTTAGTTGGGGTTGGGGGGGGTAACTATGGCTACACCTTC. Full variable domain (rest looked up from reference TRBV7-2 and TRBJ1-2): GAGVSQSPSNKVTEKGKDVELRCDPISGHTALYWYRQSLGQGLEFLIYFQGNSAPDKSGLPSDRFSAERTGGSVSTLTIQRTQQEDSAVYLCASSLVGVGGGNYGYTFGSGTRLTVV.

This clonotype appeared a few times. The V and J genes are TRBV20-1 and TRBJ2-1; weak D call: TRBD1 (7 bases). Germline V lookup: CDR1 DFQATT, CDR2 SNEGSKA (reference sequence). Deletions cut 7 bases from V and 7 bases from J, with 23 bases between. The CDR3 has 15 amino acids. The CDR3 DNA follows: TGCAGTGTACCCAAGGGAGGACCAGGGGGGAATGAGCAGTTCTTC. Translation: CSVPKGGPGGNEQFF.

This chain links TRBV21-1 with TRBJ1-5. TRBV21-1 is recorded as a pseudogene. The CDR3 length is 13 residues. The CDR3 region is CASSKGRAQPQHF. The CDR3 coding sequence is TGTGCCAGCAGCAAAGGCAGGGCCCAGCCCCAGCATTTT.

This clonotype was found a few times. The chain recombines TRBV10-2 with TRBJ2-3, with TRBD2 matching over 9 bases. CDR1 and CDR2 from the germline V gene are WSHSY and SAAADI. The V segment lost 6 bases and the J segment 5 bases; nucleotides outside the gene matches: 9. The CDR3 loop spans 15 amino acids. The CDR3, as DNA: TGCGCCAGCAGAGAATTTAGCGGGGGTGGAGATACGCAGTATTTT. It yields the protein CASREFSGGGDTQYF.

This clonotype was seen at least ten times. One end of the junction is discordant with germline, which a read error may explain. This sequence joins TRBV3-1 and TRBJ1-1; TRBD1 might be the D (5 bases). CDR1 is LGHDT and CDR2 is YNNKEL in the germline V gene (reference sequence). The CDR3 contains 12 residues. The CDR3 loop is CASSDDASTATF. The CDR3 coding sequence is TGTGCCAGCAGCGACGACGCGTCGACAGCTACATTT. The whole variable domain, filled in from reference TRBV3-1 and TRBJ1-1, reads DTAVSQTPKYLVTQMGNDKSIKCEQNLGHDTMYWYKQDSKKFLKIMFSYNNKELIINETVPNRFSPKSPDKAHLNLHINSLELGDSAVYFCASSDDASTATFGQGTRLTVV.

This clonotype was picked up many times. V and J are TRBV7-8 and TRBJ2-5; D is undetermined. The V end was cut by 1 base, the J end by 4 bases, with 10 bases between. The CDR3 contains 14 residues. The germline gives CDR1 SGHVS, CDR2 FQNEAQ. The CDR3: CASSLDPGAETQYF. CDR3 bases: TGTGCCAGCAGCTTAGATCCAGGCGCAGAGACCCAGTACTTC. Together with reference TRBV7-8 and TRBJ2-5, the CDR3 gives the full variable domain: GAGVSQSPRYKVAKRGQDVALRCDPISGHVSLFWYQQALGQGPEFLTYFQNEAQLDKSGLPSDRFFAERPEGSVSTLKIQRTQQEDSAVYLCASSLDPGAETQYFGPGTRLLVL.

The V gene is TRBV4-2, the J gene TRBJ1-5; possible D gene TRBD1, 5 bases. From germline, CDR1 is LGHNA and CDR2 YNFKEQ. There are 15 residues in the CDR3. Trimming shortened V by 0 bases and J by 2 bases, and 8 bases separated the two germline ends. CDR3 DNA: TGTGCCAGCAGCCAAGAACGGGGCCGCAATCAGCCCCAGCATTTT. Translated, it gives CASSQERGRNQPQHF.

V usage is TRBV10-3 and J usage is TRBJ1-6; TRBD1 matches at 7 bases. CDR1 is ENHRY, CDR2 SYGVKD, per germline. The V segment lost 6 bases and the J segment 10 bases; nucleotides outside the gene matches: 12. The length of the CDR3 is 15 residues. CDR3: CAISVTGNSGSPLHF. The CDR3 region has the DNA TGTGCCATCAGCGTGACAGGGAATAGTGGCTCACCCCTCCACTTT.

V usage is TRBV15 and J usage is TRBJ1-2, with 7 bases that match TRBD1. CDR3 length: 14 residues. Germline V CDR1 and CDR2: LNHNV, YYDKDF (reference sequence). With V trimmed by 0 bases and J by 4 bases, 2 bases remained unmatched. The CDR3 loop is CATSRDRTGYGYTF. The CDR3 DNA follows: TGTGCCACCAGCAGAGATCGGACAGGCTATGGCTACACCTTC.

The chain recombines TRBV3-1 with TRBJ2-5; D perhaps matches TRBD2 (6 bases). CDR3 size: 14 residues. CDR1 is LGHDT, CDR2 YNNKEL, per germline (reference sequence). Between the trimmed V and J ends, which lost 2 bases and 2 bases, there was a span of 9 bases. The CDR3 spells CASSQLGTQETQYF. The CDR3 DNA is TGTGCCAGCAGCCAACTAGGGACTCAAGAGACCCAGTACTTC.

The genes are TRBV5-1 and TRBJ1-2; D is unresolved. V gave up 0 bases and J gave up 8 bases, with 8 bases separating them. In germline, CDR1 is SGHRS, CDR2 YFSETQ. CDR3 length equals 12 residues. Here the CDR3 reads CASSLAREGYTF. CDR3 DNA sequence: TGCGCCAGCAGCTTGGCCCGGGAAGGCTACACCTTC.